The 30 T cell receptor beta chains given below trace back to one sample, sequenced in a study of T cell responses to AZD1222 COVID-19 vaccine. Assay: immunoSEQ multiplex PCR; the TCRdb copy retains only in-frame clones and omits some. The data hold approximately 110,000 clones, with roughly nine tenths observed a single time. The sequenced sample was peripheral blood, obtained on day 0 of AZD1222 vaccination. The receptors derive from an adult in good health.

The J gene is TRBJ1-6, the V gene TRBV30, with D hard to call. V lost 2 bases, J lost 6 bases, and 17 bases lay in between. There are 16 residues in the CDR3. CDR1 and CDR2 from the germline V gene are GTSNPN and SVGIG (reference sequence). CDR3 DNA sequence: TGTGCCTGGAGTTCTCAGTGGGTAGCTGGTAATTCACCCCTCCACTTT. This sequence encodes CAWSSQWVAGNSPLHF.

Of note for this clone: One end of the junction is discordant with germline, which a read error may explain. V gene TRBV11-3 combines with J gene TRBJ2-3; the D is unclear. Germline V gives CDR1 SGHNT, CDR2 YENEEA. The CDR3 has 13 amino acids. Here the CDR3 reads CASSLGFGDTQYF. The CDR3 nucleotides read TGTGCCAGCAGTTTAGGCTTTGGAGATACGCAGTATTTT. Together with reference TRBV11-3 and TRBJ2-3, the CDR3 gives the full variable domain: EAGVVQSPRYKIIEKKQPVAFWCNPISGHNTLYWYLQNLGQGPELLIRYENEEAVDDSQLPKDRFSAERLKGVDSTLKIQPAELGDSAVYLCASSLGFGDTQYFGPGTRLTVL.

V is TRBV19 and J is TRBJ1-1; possibly TRBD1 for D (6 bases). The CDR3 spans 12 residues. V shed 6 bases and J shed 7 bases, with 12 bases lying between them. Germline loops: CDR1 LNHDA, CDR2 SQIVND (reference sequence). The CDR3 DNA sequence: TGTGCCAGTAGCCAGGGGCCATATGAAGCTTTCTTT. It is translated as CASSQGPYEAFF.

This clone was observed a few times. The chain combines TRBV10-3 with TRBJ1-2; possible D gene TRBD1, 6 bases. V shed 8 bases and J shed 4 bases, with 14 bases lying between them. The CDR3 is 13 residues long. Germline-derived CDR1 and CDR2 are ENHRY and SYGVKD. CDR3 loop: CAIANGQSYGYTF. CDR3 bases: TGTGCCATCGCTAATGGACAGAGCTATGGCTACACCTTC.

V is TRBV14 and J is TRBJ2-2, with 8 bases lining up with TRBD2. Germline loops: CDR1 SGHDN, CDR2 FVKESK. V was pared by 4 bases and J by 9 bases, with 10 bases of the junction left unmatched. The CDR3 covers 15 residues. The DNA of the CDR3 is TGTGCCAGCAGCCGGGGACTAGAAAAAGGAAGGGAGCTGTTTTTT. This codes for CASSRGLEKGRELFF.

The chain employs TRBV3-1 (or the pseudogene TRBV3-2) and TRBJ1-2, with 8 bases lining up with TRBD1. Germline V gene lookup returns CDR1 LGHDT and CDR2 YNNKEL (reference sequence). V dropped 4 bases and J dropped 1; count of bases not matched to a gene: 5. CDR3 size: 15 residues. DNA of the CDR3: TGTGCCAGCAGCCCTCGACAGGGGATTAACTATGGCTACACCTTC. This codes for CASSPRQGINYGYTF.

This clone came up once. One end of the junction is discordant with germline, which a read error may explain. V gene TRBV27 combines with J gene TRBJ2-3; D is tentatively TRBD1 or TRBD2 (5 bases each). This CDR3 has 15 residues. CDR1 and CDR2 from the germline V gene are MNHEY and SMNVEV (reference sequence). The CDR3 is CASTRWDGRTNTQYF. The DNA of the CDR3 is TGTGCCAGCACCCGATGGGACGGCCGCACAAATACGCAGTATTTT.

J is TRBJ2-1 and V is TRBV27, with D possibly matching TRBD2 (6 bases). Looked up from germline, CDR1 is MNHEY and CDR2 is SMNVEV (reference sequence). The CDR3 has 15 amino acids. With 3 bases removed from V and 8 bases from J, the gap between germline ends came to 17 bases. The CDR3, as DNA: TGTGCCAGCAGTTTGACCCTCCGGGAGAATGATGAGCAGTTCTTC. Its translation is CASSLTLRENDEQFF.

A word on this clone: The sample contains more than one DNA sequence encoding this CDR3. This chain connects TRBV7-9 to TRBJ1-1, with 8 bases fitting TRBD1. The CDR3 runs to 13 residues. The trim removed 2 bases at V and 7 bases at J, leaving 3 bases unmatched. Germline V CDR1 and CDR2: SEHNR, FQNEAQ (reference sequence). This chain's CDR3 is CASSLPGQGEAFF. Written as DNA, the CDR3 is TGTGCCAGCAGCTTACCAGGACAGGGTGAAGCTTTCTTT.

The rearrangement links TRBV7-2 to TRBJ1-3; D uncertain. CDR1 SGHTA and CDR2 FQGNSA come from the germline V gene. V lost 5 bases and J 0 bases, leaving 11 bases between the germline ends. The CDR3 spans 15 residues. The chain's CDR3 is CASSPRRSSGNTIYF. The CDR3 region has the DNA TGTGCCAGCAGCCCACGTAGGAGCTCTGGAAACACCATATATTTT. Looking up the rest from reference TRBV7-2 and TRBJ1-3 gives the full variable domain: GAGVSQSPSNKVTEKGKDVELRCDPISGHTALYWYRQSLGQGLEFLIYFQGNSAPDKSGLPSDRFSAERTGGSVSTLTIQRTQQEDSAVYLCASSPRRSSGNTIYFGEGSWLTVV.

V usage is TRBV4-2 and J usage is TRBJ2-3; 7 bases match TRBD1. This CDR3 is built from 17 residues. CDR1 and CDR2 from the germline V gene are LGHNA and YNFKEQ. V was pared by 0 bases and J by 3 bases, with 9 bases of the junction left unmatched. The CDR3 sequence is CASSQDLGSGGTDTQYF. The CDR3 region has the DNA TGTGCCAGCAGCCAAGATCTAGGGTCAGGGGGTACAGATACGCAGTATTTT.

This clone was seen once. V is TRBV7-9 and J is TRBJ1-6; D is possibly TRBD1 (5 bases). The CDR3 totals 15 residues. Germline V gives CDR1 SEHNR, CDR2 FQNEAQ (reference sequence). Trimming cost V 5 bases and J 8 bases, with 16 bases left between them. CDR3 nucleotide sequence: TGTGCCAGCAGCCCAGCGGGGGGAATGGATTCACCCCTCCACTTT. Translated: CASSPAGGMDSPLHF.

The V gene is TRBV6-4, the J gene TRBJ1-2; D not resolved. The CDR3 contains 11 residues. Trimming cost V 6 bases and J 8 bases, with 10 bases left between them. Germline CDR1 MRHNA, CDR2 SNTAGT. The CDR3 sequence is CASRGGGGYTF. The CDR3 nucleotides read TGTGCCAGCAGGGGAGGAGGCGGCTACACCTTC.

This chain connects TRBV2 to TRBJ2-3; 10 nucleotides match TRBD2. CDR1 is SNHLY and CDR2 is FYNNEI in the germline V gene. The CDR3 covers 15 residues. V was clipped by 10 bases and J by 4 bases; unmatched bases: 11. Here the CDR3 reads CATQRASGGADTQYF. In DNA form, the CDR3 reads TGTGCCACCCAGAGGGCTAGCGGGGGTGCAGATACGCAGTATTTT.

A few counts support this clone. This chain's CDR3 is CASSLPSQDYEQYF. As DNA, the CDR3 is TGTGCCAGCAGCCTCCCTTCTCAGGACTACGAGCAGTACTTC. This chain uses TRBV7-9 with TRBJ2-7; no definite D call. Looked up from germline, CDR1 is SEHNR and CDR2 is FQNEAQ (reference sequence). Trimming pared 5 bases from V and 3 bases from J, leaving 14 bases between. The CDR3 extends over 14 amino acids.

V gene TRBV5-1 combines with J gene TRBJ2-7; D is unresolved. The V end lost 0 bases, the J end lost 6 bases, and 13 bases lay between the germline ends. From germline, CDR1 is SGHRS and CDR2 YFSETQ. This CDR3 is 14 amino acids long. The CDR3 DNA is TGCGCCAGCAGCTTGGCAATTTTGGGCGGCGAGCAGTACTTC. Amino acid sequence: CASSLAILGGEQYF.

V usage is TRBV13 and J usage is TRBJ1-1, with D possibly TRBD1 on 5 matching bases. This CDR3 contains 15 residues. V was pared by 0 bases and J by 1 base, with 9 bases between. Germline V gene sequence: CDR1 PRHDT, CDR2 FYEKMQ (reference sequence). The CDR3 nucleotides are TGTGCCAGCAGCTTAGGCTCAGGGACGAACACTGAAGCTTTCTTT. Translation: CASSLGSGTNTEAFF.

The chain uses TRBV11-2 and TRBJ2-2; 10 nucleotides line up with TRBD1. The CDR3 length is 17 residues. The germline CDR1 and CDR2 sequences are SGHAT and FQNNGV. Unmatched junction bases numbered 12, after V lost 5 bases and J lost 6 bases. CDR3 nucleotides: TGTGCCAGCAGCCCCAACCGATGGGACAGGGGCCCCGGGGAGCTGTTTTTT. This translates into CASSPNRWDRGPGELFF.

The chain has TRBV9 and TRBJ1-1, with D possibly being TRBD1 (6 bases). Germline assignment: CDR1 SGDLS and CDR2 YYNGEE. Trimming took off 3 bases at V and 0 bases at J, with 15 bases between the two ends. The CDR3 loop spans 16 amino acids. The CDR3: CASSGRDIRMNTEAFF. The CDR3 coding sequence is TGTGCCAGCAGCGGCCGGGACATCCGAATGAACACTGAAGCTTTCTTT.

This clone appeared a single time. This chain connects TRBV19 to TRBJ2-1; D unresolved. The length of the CDR3 is 15 residues. The V gene lost 2 bases and the J gene lost 1 base, with 9 bases spanning the gap. CDR1 and CDR2 from the germline V gene are LNHDA and SQIVND (reference sequence). CDR3 bases: TGTGCCAGTAGTATATCTTCACCTTCCTACAATGAGCAGTTCTTC. Protein sequence: CASSISSPSYNEQFF.

The chain uses TRBV27 and TRBJ1-1, with D perhaps TRBD1 (5 bases). The CDR3 covers 15 residues. The V end was cut by 5 bases, the J end by 2 bases, with 15 bases between. Germline V CDR1 and CDR2: MNHEY, SMNVEV (reference sequence). The CDR3 DNA follows: TGTGCCAGCAGTCCCCCGGGGCACGCCAACACTGAAGCTTTCTTT. Encoded protein: CASSPPGHANTEAFF.

The CDR3 protein is CATSPGQGSGYTF. The CDR3 bases are TGTGCCACCAGCCCGGGACAGGGATCCGGCTACACCTTC. The V call is TRBV24-1, the J call TRBJ1-2; 9 bases line up with TRBD1. Germline CDR1 is KGHDR and CDR2 is SFDVKD. Trimming cost V 7 bases and J 8 bases; bases outside gene matches: 7. CDR3 size: 13 residues.

The rearrangement joins TRBV24-1 to TRBJ2-1; TRBD2 might be the D (6 bases). CDR3 length equals 14 residues. Trimming removed 4 bases at V and 6 bases at J, with 12 bases between. Germline CDR1 KGHDR, CDR2 SFDVKD. CDR3 sequence reads: CATSETSLVNEQFF. The DNA of the CDR3 is TGTGCCACCAGTGAGACTAGTCTCGTCAATGAGCAGTTCTTC.

This sequence joins TRBV19 and TRBJ1-1, with D uncertain. The CDR3 extends over 15 amino acids. V gave up 3 bases and J gave up 0 bases, with 11 bases separating them. Germline-derived CDR1 and CDR2 are LNHDA and SQIVND (reference sequence). CDR3 sequence reads: CASSMLTGMNTEAFF. The CDR3 DNA reads TGTGCCAGTAGTATGCTGACGGGGATGAACACTGAAGCTTTCTTT.

The CDR3 region has the DNA TGTGCCAGCTCACCAACCGCGGAGAAGGGAGCTTTCTTT. Its translation is CASSPTAEKGAFF. This chain links TRBV18 with TRBJ1-1; no clear D. This CDR3 is built from 13 residues. V was shortened by 2 bases and J by 10 bases, with 14 bases between the two germline ends. Germline loops: CDR1 KGHSH, CDR2 LQKENI.

CDR3 residues: CASSLGLIAQSSTDTQYF. CDR3 coding DNA: TGTGCCAGCAGCTTAGGGCTAATAGCCCAGTCTAGCACAGATACGCAGTATTTT. This sequence joins TRBV11-2 and TRBJ2-3; D remains ambiguous. From germline, CDR1 is SGHAT and CDR2 FQNNGV. This CDR3 contains 18 residues. With 1 base removed from V and 0 bases from J, the gap between germline ends came to 17 bases.

J is TRBJ1-2 and V is TRBV6-5; D is unresolved. V lost 0 bases to trimming and J lost 3 bases, with 5 bases between them. The CDR3 contains 13 residues. Germline CDR1 is MNHEY and CDR2 is SVGAGI. The CDR3 coding sequence is TGTGCCAGCAGTTACTCGTGGCACTATGGCTACACCTTC. This gives the protein CASSYSWHYGYTF.

V and J are TRBV12-3 or TRBV12-4 and TRBJ1-4; 8 bases align to TRBD1. With V trimmed by 4 bases and J by 10 bases, 2 bases remained unmatched. This CDR3 has 12 amino acids. In nucleotides, the CDR3 is TGTGCCAGCAGTTCAGGGGGCCTAAAACTGTTTTTT. This codes for CASSSGGLKLFF.

The chain employs TRBV7-6 and TRBJ1-1; 9 positions match TRBD1. Germline V CDR1 and CDR2: SGHVS, FNYEAQ. V shed 0 bases and J 4 bases; nucleotides not matched to a gene: 6. The CDR3 spans 16 residues. CDR3 nucleotide sequence: TGTGCCAGCAGCTTAGCAGGACAGGGGAGAGGCACTGAAGCTTTCTTT. It specifies CASSLAGQGRGTEAFF.

The chain joins TRBV7-9 to TRBJ1-4; possible D gene TRBD1, 5 bases. The CDR3 runs 17 residues. The V end was cut by 6 bases, the J end by 0 bases, with 17 bases between. The germline gives CDR1 SEHNR, CDR2 FQNEAQ (reference sequence). The CDR3 sequence: CASSTGGIPATNEKLFF. CDR3 DNA sequence: TGTGCCAGCAGTACTGGGGGGATACCTGCAACTAATGAAAAACTGTTTTTT.